These 4 T cell receptor beta chains share one sample of origin, sequenced in a study of blood T cell repertoires in COVID-19. Profiling relied on immunoSEQ multiplex PCR, and the TCRdb table lists in-frame clones only, not all of them. Among 120,000 to 150,000 clones listed, roughly nine tenths were seen once. Sequenced material: peripheral blood. The receptors originated from a human donor in a cohort sampled during active COVID-19.

This rearrangement joins TRBV6-1 to TRBJ2-7, with D possibly TRBD1 on 5 matching bases. The CDR3 has 16 amino acids. In germline, CDR1 is MNHNS, CDR2 SASEGT. Trimming cost V 1 base and J 1 base, with 14 bases left between them. CDR3 nucleotide sequence: TGTGCCAGCAGTGAAGAAGTCCCAGGGAATTCCTACGAGCAGTACTTC. Amino acid sequence: CASSEEVPGNSYEQYF.

This rearrangement joins TRBV2 to TRBJ2-1, with TRBD2 matching 9 bases. This CDR3 region has 15 residues. After removal of 6 bases from V and 6 bases from J, the junction contained 9 bases not matched to a gene. The V gene's germline CDR1 is SNHLY and CDR2 FYNNEI. The CDR3: CASRGPGTSFNEQFF. The CDR3 region has the DNA TGTGCCAGCAGGGGCCCCGGGACTAGCTTCAATGAGCAGTTCTTC.

V and J are TRBV11-2 and TRBJ2-2; 12 bases align to TRBD2. Germline CDR1 is SGHAT and CDR2 is FQNNGV. This CDR3 is built from 16 residues. Unmatched junction bases numbered 5, after V lost 5 bases and J lost 4 bases. The CDR3 coding sequence is TGTGCCAGCAGCAAACCTAGCGGGGGGGCCACCGGGGAGCTGTTTTTT. This gives the protein CASSKPSGGATGELFF.

V is TRBV7-8 and J is TRBJ1-1; perhaps TRBD1 as D (6 bases). This CDR3 contains 15 residues. The V and J ends lost 5 bases and 2 bases respectively, with 15 bases between them. Germline V gene data show CDR1 as SGHVS and CDR2 as FQNEAQ. CDR3 region: CASSPQTGINTEAFF. For the CDR3, the DNA is TGTGCCAGCAGCCCCCAGACAGGCATTAACACTGAAGCTTTCTTT. Together with reference TRBV7-8 and TRBJ1-1, the CDR3 gives the full variable domain: GAGVSQSPRYKVAKRGQDVALRCDPISGHVSLFWYQQALGQGPEFLTYFQNEAQLDKSGLPSDRFFAERPEGSVSTLKIQRTQQEDSAVYLCASSPQTGINTEAFFGQGTRLTVV.